The 16 T cell receptor beta chains presented below share a single source sample, sequenced in a study of molecular identifiers for immune sequencing clone quantification. TCRdb ran MiXCR on the PCR reads and lists one entry per CDR3 protein. The table lists just over 95,000 distinct CDR3 sequences, about 24% of them singletons, with roughly 1% in the top ten. Sequenced: naive CD8+ T cells from blood, with Jurkat cell RNA spiked in. Subset specified: FACS-sorted CD8+CD4-CCR7+CD45RA+ naive T cells. Receptors originate from a human donor in good health. Some libraries in this study had Jurkat cell RNA spiked in.

The rearrangement uses TRBV27 and TRBJ2-1; 7 bases are a match to TRBD2. V gave up 5 bases and J gave up 1 base; unmatched junction bases: 11. The germline gives CDR1 MNHEY, CDR2 SMNVEV (reference sequence). The CDR3 totals 17 residues. The CDR3 loop reads CASSLRGSGDSYNEQFF. The CDR3 coding sequence is TGTGCCAGCAGTCTTCGGGGGAGCGGGGATTCCTACAATGAGCAGTTCTTC.

This clonotype was seen just once. Being one base from a much bigger clone, this may be a read error. CDR3 nucleotides: TGTGCCAGCAGTCCTCGGGGACCCTACGAGCGGTACTTC. Its protein is CASSPRGPYERYF. V gene TRBV27 combines with J gene TRBJ2-7; D might be TRBD1 or TRBD2, each matching 5 bases. This CDR3 contains 13 residues. Germline CDR1 reads MNHEY; CDR2 reads SMNVEV (reference sequence).

Turning to this clonotype: A much larger clone lies one base from this, so it may be a read error. J is TRBJ1-5 and V is TRBV28; 9 nucleotides agree with TRBD1. Trimming at V came to 6 bases and at J to 6 bases, leaving 6 bases not matched to a gene. This CDR3 spans 14 amino acids. Germline lookup yields CDR1 MDHEN and CDR2 SYDVKM. The CDR3 nucleotides are TGTGCCAGCAGCCGGGGACAGGGAGGTCAGCCCCAGCATTTT. It is translated as CASSRGQGGQPQHF.

This clonotype has ten or more counts. The chain employs TRBV6-2 or TRBV6-3 and TRBJ2-7, with a tentative D call TRBD1 (5 bases). V shed 6 bases and J shed 6 bases, with 15 bases lying between them. This CDR3 region has 13 residues. CDR1 is MNHEY, CDR2 SVGEGT, per germline. The CDR3 protein is CASRLTQGGEQYF. CDR3 nucleotide sequence: TGTGCCAGCAGACTTACTCAGGGTGGCGAGCAGTACTTC.

This clonotype came up a few times. The rearrangement joins TRBV11-3 to TRBJ2-7; D call uncertain. The V end lost 4 bases, the J end lost 2 bases, and 12 bases lay between the germline ends. The CDR3 has 14 residues. Germline lookup yields CDR1 SGHNT and CDR2 YENEEA. CDR3 in amino acids: CASSSRVNPYEQYF. CDR3 sequence (DNA): TGTGCCAGCAGCTCCCGGGTCAATCCCTACGAGCAGTACTTC.

This clonotype was seen repeatedly, ten times or more. The chain joins TRBV27 to TRBJ2-5; D ambiguous. The CDR3 contains 13 residues. Between the trimmed V and J ends, which lost 6 bases and 0 bases, there was a span of 8 bases. Germline V CDR1 and CDR2: MNHEY, SMNVEV (reference sequence). The CDR3 protein is CASSVRDQETQYF. The CDR3, as DNA: TGTGCCAGCAGCGTTCGGGACCAAGAGACCCAGTACTTC.

For this clonotype: A read error may be the cause here, since a much bigger clone is one base away. The chain joins TRBV4-1 to TRBJ1-5; D call uncertain. Germline CDR1 and CDR2: MGHRA and YSYEKL. The CDR3 runs to 12 residues. CDR3 DNA: TGCGCCAGCAGCCAAGGAAGTCAGCCCCAGCCTTTT. Translating gives CASSQGSQPQPF.

This clonotype was seen many times. The rearrangement uses TRBV5-5 and TRBJ1-5, with 8 bases identical to TRBD1. The germline gives CDR1 SGHKS, CDR2 YYEKEE (reference sequence). The length of the CDR3 is 16 residues. V lost 3 bases and J lost 6; bases outside the gene matches: 11. For the CDR3, the DNA is TGTGCCAGCAGCTCGTCCGGGACAGGCTTGGTTCAGCCCCAGCATTTT. This gives the protein CASSSSGTGLVQPQHF.

Many counts were recorded for this clonotype. The chain couples TRBV9 to TRBJ2-2, with TRBD2 matching over 8 bases. Germline CDR1 is SGDLS and CDR2 is YYNGEE. The ends lost 0 bases at V and 4 bases at J; junction bases unmatched: 11. CDR3 size: 18 residues. The CDR3 DNA sequence: TGTGCCAGCAGCGTAGTCTCAAGAGCGGGAGCGGTCACCGGGGAGCTGTTTTTT. Its translation is CASSVVSRAGAVTGELFF. The whole variable domain, remainder taken from reference TRBV9 and TRBJ2-2, is DSGVTQTPKHLITATGQRVTLRCSPRSGDLSVYWYQQSLDQGLQFLIQYYNGEERAKGNILERFSAQQFPDLHSELNLSSLELGDSALYFCASSVVSRAGAVTGELFFGEGSRLTVL.

This clonotype was seen at least ten times. V is TRBV2 and J is TRBJ2-1; no clear D. Germline values: CDR1 SNHLY, CDR2 FYNNEI. The CDR3 spans 16 residues. The V and J ends lost 4 bases and 0 bases respectively, with 13 bases between them. This chain's CDR3 is CASSVPERSSYNEQFF. Here the CDR3 DNA reads TGTGCCAGCAGTGTCCCAGAAAGGAGCTCCTACAATGAGCAGTTCTTC.

This clonotype was seen repeatedly, ten times or more. The chain recombines TRBV5-4 with TRBJ2-3; 7 bases are a match to TRBD2. Germline CDR1 and CDR2: SGHNT and YYREEE (reference sequence). The CDR3 loop spans 15 amino acids. The ends lost 0 bases at V and 4 bases at J; junction bases unmatched: 5. The CDR3 DNA reads as TGTGCCAGCAGCTTGGGCGGGGGTCAGGCAGATACGCAGTATTTT. Translated, it gives CASSLGGGQADTQYF. Full variable domain (missing parts from reference TRBV5-4 and TRBJ2-3): ETGVTQSPTHLIKTRGQQVTLRCSSQSGHNTVSWYQQALGQGPQFIFQYYREEENGRGNFPPRFSGLQFPNYSSELNVNALELDDSALYLCASSLGGGQADTQYFGPGTRLTVL.

This clonotype was counted many times. This chain links TRBV5-1 with TRBJ1-1, with D possibly being TRBD1 (5 bases). Germline CDR1 reads SGHRS; CDR2 reads YFSETQ. The CDR3 covers 15 residues. Trimming took 1 base from V and 2 from J, leaving 12 bases between them. CDR3 sequence: CASSLHLTGNTEAFF. The CDR3, as DNA: TGCGCCAGCAGCTTGCATCTAACAGGCAACACTGAAGCTTTCTTT. The full variable domain, rest sourced from reference TRBV5-1 and TRBJ1-1, is KAGVTQTPRYLIKTRGQQVTLSCSPISGHRSVSWYQQTPGQGLQFLFEYFSETQRNKGNFPGRFSGRQFSNSRSEMNVSTLELGDSALYLCASSLHLTGNTEAFFGQGTRLTVV.

In this sample, this clonotype turned up a few times. V usage is TRBV27 and J usage is TRBJ2-5; 7 bases fit TRBD2. The CDR3 has 16 amino acids. Germline V gene data show CDR1 as MNHEY and CDR2 as SMNVEV (reference sequence). The ends lost 5 bases at V and 3 bases at J; junction bases unmatched: 12. CDR3 residues: CASSTSAGLPKETQYF. The CDR3 coding sequence is TGTGCCAGCAGTACATCAGCGGGACTACCTAAAGAGACCCAGTACTTC.

At least ten counts were recorded for this clonotype. The rearrangement links TRBV7-6 to TRBJ1-1; weak D call: TRBD1 (5 bases). Trimming left V 5 bases short and J 4 bases short, with 17 bases between. The germline CDR1 and CDR2 sequences are SGHVS and FNYEAQ. The CDR3 runs to 15 residues. The CDR3 nucleotides are TGTGCCAGCAGCAAGCTCTCAGGGTGGGTCACTGAAGCTTTCTTT. Translation gives CASSKLSGWVTEAFF.

This clonotype was seen at least ten times. V and J are TRBV24-1 and TRBJ2-2, with 9 positions matching TRBD1. Per germline, CDR1 KGHDR and CDR2 SFDVKD. The length of the CDR3 is 13 residues. The junction had 2 bases not matched to a gene; V was cut back by 7 bases and J by 6 bases. CDR3 loop: CATRGTGSGELFF. CDR3 coding DNA: TGTGCCACCAGGGGGACAGGGTCCGGGGAGCTGTTTTTT.

This clonotype occurred a few times. A much larger clone differs from this one at a single base, so this may be a read error. The V call is TRBV7-6, the J call TRBJ2-3; 12 nucleotides match TRBD2. Germline V lookup: CDR1 SGHVS, CDR2 FNYEAQ. J gave up 5 bases and V 5 bases, and 8 bases lay outside the gene matches. The CDR3 extends over 16 amino acids. The CDR3 DNA follows: TGTGCCAGCAGCCCCTGGCTAGCGGGAGGGGAAGATACGCAGTATTTT. It yields the protein CASSPWLAGGEDTQYF.